The source of this T cell receptor (beta chain) is a study of T-cell memory formation after mild COVID-19. The wider study: The TCR clusters were mostly specific to one donor. Overall study findings and caveats: Second-wave clones reaching peak frequency on day 37 lacked confirmed SARS-CoV-2 specificity.

The table lists this clonotype with a few counts. Its antigen remains unknown. Each CDR3 protein is one row after TCRdb ran MiXCR on the 5' RACE reads. The sample carries hundreds of thousands of distinct CDR3 sequences, roughly a fifth recorded once. The CDR3 has 14 residues. Trimming removed 2 bases from V and 6 bases from J; junction bases left unmatched: 3. CDR1 is SGHTA, CDR2 FQGNSA, per germline. The chain couples TRBV7-2 to TRBJ2-7; TRBD1 agrees at 11 bases. The TCR originated in an adult woman who had mild COVID-19 (a few samples of this study predate the infection). Cell type and time point are not known. Material for sequencing was PBMCs or a T cell subset sorted from them (not recorded which). The CDR3 here is CASSLMDRGREQYF. The CDR3 nucleotides are TGTGCCAGCAGCTTAATGGACAGGGGGCGCGAGCAGTACTTC.